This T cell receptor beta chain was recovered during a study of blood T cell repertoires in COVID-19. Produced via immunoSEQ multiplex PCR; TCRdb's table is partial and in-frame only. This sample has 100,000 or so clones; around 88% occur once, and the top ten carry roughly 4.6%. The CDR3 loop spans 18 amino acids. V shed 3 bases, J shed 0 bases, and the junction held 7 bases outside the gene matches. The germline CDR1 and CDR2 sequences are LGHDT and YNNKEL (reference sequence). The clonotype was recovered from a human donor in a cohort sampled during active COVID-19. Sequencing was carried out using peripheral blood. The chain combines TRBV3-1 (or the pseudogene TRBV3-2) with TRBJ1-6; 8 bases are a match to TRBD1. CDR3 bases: TGTGCCAGCAGCCAGACAGGGGCCCTTAGCTCCTATAATTCACCCCTCCACTTT. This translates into CASSQTGALSSYNSPLHF.